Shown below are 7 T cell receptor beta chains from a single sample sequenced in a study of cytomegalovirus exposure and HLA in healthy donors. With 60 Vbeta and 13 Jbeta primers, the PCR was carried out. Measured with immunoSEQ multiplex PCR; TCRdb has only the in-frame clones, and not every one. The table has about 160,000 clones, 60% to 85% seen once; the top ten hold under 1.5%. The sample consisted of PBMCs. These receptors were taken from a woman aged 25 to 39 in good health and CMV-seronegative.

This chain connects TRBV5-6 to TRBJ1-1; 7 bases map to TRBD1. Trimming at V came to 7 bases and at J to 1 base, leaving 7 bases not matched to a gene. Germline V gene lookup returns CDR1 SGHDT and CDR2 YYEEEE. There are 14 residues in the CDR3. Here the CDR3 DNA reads TGTGCCAGCTCGGCAGGGGGATGGAACACTGAAGCTTTCTTT. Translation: CASSAGGWNTEAFF.

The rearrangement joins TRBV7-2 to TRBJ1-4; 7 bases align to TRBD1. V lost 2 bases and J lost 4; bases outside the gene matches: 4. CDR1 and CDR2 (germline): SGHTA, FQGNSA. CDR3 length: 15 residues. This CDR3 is CASSLRDSDNEKLFF. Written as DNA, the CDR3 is TGTGCCAGCAGCTTACGGGACAGTGATAATGAAAAACTGTTTTTT.

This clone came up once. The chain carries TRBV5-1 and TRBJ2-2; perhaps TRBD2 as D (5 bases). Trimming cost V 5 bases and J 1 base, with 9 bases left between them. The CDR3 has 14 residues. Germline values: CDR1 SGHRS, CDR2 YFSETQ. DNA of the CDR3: TGCGCCAGCAGGAGGGTCCTGAACACCGGGGAGCTGTTTTTT. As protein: CASRRVLNTGELFF. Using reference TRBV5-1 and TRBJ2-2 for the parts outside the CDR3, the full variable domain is KAGVTQTPRYLIKTRGQQVTLSCSPISGHRSVSWYQQTPGQGLQFLFEYFSETQRNKGNFPGRFSGRQFSNSRSEMNVSTLELGDSALYLCASRRVLNTGELFFGEGSRLTVL.

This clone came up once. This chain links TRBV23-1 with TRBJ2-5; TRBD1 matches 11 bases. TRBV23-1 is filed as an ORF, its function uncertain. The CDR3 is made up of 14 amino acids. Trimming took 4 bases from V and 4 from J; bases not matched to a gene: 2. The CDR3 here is CASSPGQGGETQYF. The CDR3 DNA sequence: TGCGCCAGCAGTCCGGGACAGGGGGGAGAGACCCAGTACTTC.

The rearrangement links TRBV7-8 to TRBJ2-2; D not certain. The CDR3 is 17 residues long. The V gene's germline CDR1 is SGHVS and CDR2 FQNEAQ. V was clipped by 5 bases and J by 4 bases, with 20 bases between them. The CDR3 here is CASSPRPRLTSTGELFF. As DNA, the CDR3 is TGTGCCAGCAGCCCTAGGCCGCGACTCACCTCCACCGGGGAGCTGTTTTTT. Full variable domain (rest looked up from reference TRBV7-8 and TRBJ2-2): GAGVSQSPRYKVAKRGQDVALRCDPISGHVSLFWYQQALGQGPEFLTYFQNEAQLDKSGLPSDRFFAERPEGSVSTLKIQRTQQEDSAVYLCASSPRPRLTSTGELFFGEGSRLTVL.

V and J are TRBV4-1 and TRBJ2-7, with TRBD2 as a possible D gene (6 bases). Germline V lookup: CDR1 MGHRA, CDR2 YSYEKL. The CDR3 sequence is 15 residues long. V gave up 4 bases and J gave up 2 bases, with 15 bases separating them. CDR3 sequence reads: CASSLEGGATYEQYF. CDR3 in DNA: TGCGCCAGCAGCCTTGAAGGAGGGGCGACCTACGAGCAGTACTTC.

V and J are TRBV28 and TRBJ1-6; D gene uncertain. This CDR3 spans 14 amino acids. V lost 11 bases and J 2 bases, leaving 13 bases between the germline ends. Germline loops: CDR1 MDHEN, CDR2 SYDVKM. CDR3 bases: TGTGCCTCGTTCGAGGGCCCCTATAATTCACCCCTCCACTTT. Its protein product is CASFEGPYNSPLHF.